This T cell receptor beta chain is drawn from a study of T cell responses to AZD1222 COVID-19 vaccine. Findings and limits, study-wide: The study reported that nearly half of spike-specific TCRs target unmutated variant regions. There were repertoire samples only from the period after the peak T cell response. Donors, mostly white British, included more females; clonal diversity was possibly underestimated. Spike-specific TCRs gained breadth and depth after people received two AZD1222 doses.

Germline CDR1 MNHEY, CDR2 SVGAGI. V lost 8 bases and J 6 bases, leaving 8 bases between the germline ends. The CDR3 runs 11 residues. In regard to this clone: The target antigen is unknown.

Clones were read by immunoSEQ multiplex PCR, and TCRdb kept only the in-frame ones, dropping some. The repertoire holds fewer than 200,000 clones, around nine tenths seen once, with about 0.53% in the top ten. This chain connects TRBV6-5 to TRBJ2-1; D remains unclear. This TCR was sampled from an adult in good health. The source was peripheral blood, collected on day 0 of AZD1222 vaccination. In DNA, the CDR3 is TGTGCCAGCCCTCGCGTCAATGAGCAGTTCTTC. Its protein product is CASPRVNEQFF.